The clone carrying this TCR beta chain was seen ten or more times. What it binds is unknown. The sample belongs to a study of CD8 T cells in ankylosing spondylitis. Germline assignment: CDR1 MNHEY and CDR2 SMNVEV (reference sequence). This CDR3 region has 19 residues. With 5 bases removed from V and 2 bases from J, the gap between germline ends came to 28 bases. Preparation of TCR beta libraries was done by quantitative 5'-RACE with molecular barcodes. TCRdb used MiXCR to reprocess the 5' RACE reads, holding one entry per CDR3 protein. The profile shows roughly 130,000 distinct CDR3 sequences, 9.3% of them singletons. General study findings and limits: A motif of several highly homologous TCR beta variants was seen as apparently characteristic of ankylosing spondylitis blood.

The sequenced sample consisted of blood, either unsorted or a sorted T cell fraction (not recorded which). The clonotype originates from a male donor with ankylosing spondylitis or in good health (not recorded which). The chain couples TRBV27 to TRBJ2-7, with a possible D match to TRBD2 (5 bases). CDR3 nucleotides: TGTGCCAGCAGTAACCCAAACTACCAACTGCGGACCGGGACCTACGAGCAGTACTTC. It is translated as CASSNPNYQLRTGTYEQYF.